The 25 T cell receptor beta chains reported below all come from one sample, sequenced in a study of cytomegalovirus exposure and HLA in healthy donors. Assay used: immunoSEQ multiplex PCR; TCRdb lists only in-frame clones, some missing. Of about 140,000 clones in the sample, approximately 94% were seen once. The sample comprised PBMCs. These receptors all come from a young man in good health and CMV-seropositive.

CDR3 amino acids: CATSRVQGYTGELFF. The CDR3 DNA is TGTGCCACCAGCAGAGTTCAGGGCTACACCGGGGAGCTGTTTTTT. V usage is TRBV15 and J usage is TRBJ2-2; possible D gene TRBD1, 5 bases. This CDR3 is 15 amino acids long. From germline, CDR1 is LNHNV and CDR2 YYDKDF (reference sequence). Trimming took 1 base from V and 3 from J, leaving 9 bases between them.

The V call is TRBV18, the J call TRBJ2-4, with D possibly TRBD2 on 6 matching bases. V was clipped by 1 base and J by 5 bases, with 12 bases between them. The germline V gene has CDR1 KGHSH and CDR2 LQKENI. The CDR3 has 15 residues. The CDR3 reads CASSPRGTGENIQYF. The CDR3 bases are TGTGCCAGCTCACCACGTGGGACGGGAGAAAACATTCAGTACTTC. Full variable domain (missing parts from reference TRBV18 and TRBJ2-4): NAGVMQNPRHLVRRRGQEARLRCSPMKGHSHVYWYRQLPEEGLKFMVYLQKENIIDESGMPKERFSAEFPKEGPSILRIQQVVRGDSAAYFCASSPRGTGENIQYFGAGTRLSVL.

This rearrangement joins TRBV27 to TRBJ1-2, with 10 nucleotides matching TRBD1. Looked up from germline, CDR1 is MNHEY and CDR2 is SMNVEV (reference sequence). The CDR3 has 15 amino acids. V lost 5 bases to trimming and J lost 5 bases; unmatched junction nucleotides: 8. Written as DNA, the CDR3 is TGTGCCAGCAGTCTCCGGGACAGGGGTAGTTATGGCTACACCTTC. The encoded protein is CASSLRDRGSYGYTF.

The chain recombines TRBV11-3 with TRBJ2-3; TRBD2 matches at 11 bases. The CDR3 spans 17 residues. The germline V gene has CDR1 SGHNT and CDR2 YENEEA. J was trimmed by 1 base and V by 5 bases; bases with no gene match: 8. In DNA, the CDR3 is TGTGCCAGCAGCCAGGCGGTACTAGCGGGGGGCACAGATACGCAGTATTTT. It translates to CASSQAVLAGGTDTQYF.

This clone appeared a single time. This rearrangement joins TRBV28 to TRBJ2-2; D might be TRBD2 (5 bases). V was pared by 6 bases and J by 1 base, with 18 bases between. This CDR3 is built from 17 residues. Germline values: CDR1 MDHEN, CDR2 SYDVKM. The CDR3 DNA is TGTGCCAGCAGCCTCAAGCGGTCGACATGGAACACCGGGGAGCTGTTTTTT. It encodes CASSLKRSTWNTGELFF.

The rearrangement links TRBV29-1 to TRBJ1-1; 9 positions match TRBD1. Germline-derived CDR1 and CDR2 are SQVTM and ANQGSEA. The CDR3 is made up of 14 amino acids. Losses at the gene ends were 1 base for V and 1 base for J; bases not matched to a gene: 1. Written as DNA, the CDR3 is TGCAGCGTTGAAGGGGGACAGGGGAACACTGAAGCTTTCTTT. It yields the protein CSVEGGQGNTEAFF.

J is TRBJ2-7 and V is TRBV6-5; 11 nucleotides align to TRBD1. The junction had 6 bases not matched to a gene; V was cut back by 5 bases and J by 3 bases. Germline CDR1 MNHEY, CDR2 SVGAGI. The CDR3 is made up of 15 amino acids. The CDR3: CASSNPGQGDYEQYF. The CDR3, as DNA: TGTGCCAGCAGTAATCCGGGACAGGGGGACTACGAGCAGTACTTC.

The chain employs TRBV27 and TRBJ2-1; 7 nucleotides match TRBD1. J gave up 6 bases and V 1 base, and 3 bases lay outside the gene matches. Per the germline V gene, CDR1 is MNHEY and CDR2 is SMNVEV (reference sequence). The CDR3 consists of 14 residues. The CDR3 region has the DNA TGTGCCAGCAGTTTATTGGCAGGGGGCAATGAGCAGTTCTTC. This encodes CASSLLAGGNEQFF.

The chain joins TRBV18 to TRBJ2-1; TRBD1 is a possible D gene (5 bases). The germline V gene encodes CDR1 KGHSH and CDR2 LQKENI. The CDR3 loop spans 16 amino acids. V was pared by 3 bases and J by 1 base, with 13 bases between. The CDR3 is CASSPSPGRSYNEQFF. DNA of the CDR3: TGTGCCAGCTCACCCTCCCCAGGGCGGTCCTACAATGAGCAGTTCTTC.

This chain joins TRBV28 and TRBJ2-1; D is possibly TRBD2 (5 bases). This CDR3 spans 15 amino acids. The V end was cut by 5 bases, the J end by 7 bases, with 18 bases between. CDR1 MDHEN and CDR2 SYDVKM come from the germline V gene. CDR3 sequence (DNA): TGTGCCAGCAGTCAACATTATAAGGGAGCTAATGAGCAGTTCTTC. Protein sequence: CASSQHYKGANEQFF. The complete variable domain, with remaining parts taken from reference TRBV28 and TRBJ2-1, reads DVKVTQSSRYLVKRTGEKVFLECVQDMDHENMFWYRQDPGLGLRLIYFSYDVKMKEKGDIPEGYSVSREKKERFSLILESASTNQTSMYLCASSQHYKGANEQFFGPGTRLTVL.

This clone has just one count. CDR3: CASSRSGLPYEQYF. The CDR3 DNA is TGTGCCAGCAGTCGTAGCGGTCTCCCCTACGAGCAGTACTTC. This chain connects TRBV2 to TRBJ2-7; D might be TRBD2 (6 bases). Trimming stripped 5 bases from V and 2 bases from J, with 13 bases between. Germline V gene lookup returns CDR1 SNHLY and CDR2 FYNNEI. The CDR3 consists of 14 residues. Based on the CDR3 plus reference TRBV2 and TRBJ2-7, the full variable domain is EPEVTQTPSHQVTQMGQEVILRCVPISNHLYFYWYRQILGQKVEFLVSFYNNEISEKSEIFDDQFSVERPDGSNFTLKIRSTKLEDSAMYFCASSRSGLPYEQYFGPGTRLTVT.

The rearrangement uses TRBV18 and TRBJ2-1; TRBD1 agrees at 11 bases. CDR3 length: 16 amino acids. Germline assignment: CDR1 KGHSH and CDR2 LQKENI. J was trimmed by 6 bases and V by 3 bases; bases with no gene match: 7. CDR3 nucleotide sequence: TGTGCCAGCTCACCCCGGACAGGGGGCGCGGGCAATGAGCAGTTCTTC. Its translation: CASSPRTGGAGNEQFF.

The V gene is TRBV10-2, the J gene TRBJ2-5, with TRBD1 matching over 10 bases. J lost 7 bases, V lost 10 bases, and 15 bases had no gene match. CDR3 length: 15 amino acids. Germline lookup yields CDR1 WSHSY and CDR2 SAAADI. The CDR3 is CATSVKTGGYGTQYF. CDR3 coding DNA: TGCGCCACTTCAGTGAAGACAGGGGGCTATGGGACCCAGTACTTC.

The rearrangement uses TRBV13 and TRBJ2-2, with D perhaps matching TRBD1 (6 bases). Germline V gives CDR1 PRHDT, CDR2 FYEKMQ (reference sequence). The V end lost 5 bases, the J end lost 2 bases, and 12 bases lay between the germline ends. This CDR3 is built from 15 residues. CDR3 loop: CASSPGTPNTGELFF. As DNA, the CDR3 is TGTGCCAGCAGCCCCGGGACACCTAACACCGGGGAGCTGTTTTTT. Combining the CDR3 with reference TRBV13 and TRBJ2-2 gives the whole variable domain AAGVIQSPRHLIKEKRETATLKCYPIPRHDTVYWYQQGPGQDPQFLISFYEKMQSDKGSIPDRFSAQQFSDYHSELNMSSLELGDSALYFCASSPGTPNTGELFFGEGSRLTVL.

This clone appeared once. J is TRBJ2-7 and V is TRBV6-1; TRBD1 agrees at 8 bases. Per germline, CDR1 MNHNS and CDR2 SASEGT. The CDR3 is 14 residues long. J was trimmed by 2 bases and V by 2 bases; bases with no gene match: 2. The CDR3 region is CASSEWTGPYEQYF. The CDR3 nucleotides are TGTGCCAGCAGTGAATGGACAGGGCCCTACGAGCAGTACTTC.

The chain uses TRBV30 and TRBJ1-6; maybe TRBD1 (5 bases). Germline V gene sequence: CDR1 GTSNPN, CDR2 SVGIG (reference sequence). This CDR3 contains 15 residues. Trimming stripped 0 bases from V and 2 bases from J, with 8 bases between. The CDR3 coding sequence is TGTGCCTGGAGTGTACGGGGGACCTATAATTCACCCCTCCACTTT. Protein: CAWSVRGTYNSPLHF.

The chain uses TRBV19 and TRBJ2-7; TRBD2 matches 10 bases. Germline assignment: CDR1 LNHDA and CDR2 SQIVND (reference sequence). The CDR3 consists of 14 residues. With 3 bases clipped from V and 4 bases from J, the junction kept 3 bases outside the gene matches. The CDR3 is CASSIGTSVYEQYF. CDR3 coding DNA: TGTGCCAGTAGTATTGGGACTAGCGTTTACGAGCAGTACTTC.

The chain's CDR3 is CASSLALGRAEAFF. DNA for the CDR3: TGCGCCAGCAGCTTGGCCTTAGGGCGGGCTGAAGCTTTCTTT. The chain is built from TRBV5-1 and TRBJ1-1; D not certain. CDR1 and CDR2 from the germline V gene are SGHRS and YFSETQ. Trimming removed 0 bases at V and 6 bases at J, with 12 bases between. The CDR3 sequence is 14 residues long.

The V and J genes are TRBV23-1 and TRBJ2-1, with D perhaps matching TRBD2 (5 bases). TRBV23-1 belongs to the ORF category, with a function that is uncertain. V lost 8 bases and J lost 3, with 20 bases in between. The CDR3 spans 16 residues. This CDR3 reads CASSRASASIYNEQFF. CDR3 bases: TGCGCCAGCTCCCGCGCCTCGGCTAGCATCTACAATGAGCAGTTCTTC.

The V gene is TRBV4-1, the J gene TRBJ2-5; no reliable D call. CDR3 length: 14 residues. V gave up 0 bases and J gave up 2 bases, with 7 bases separating them. Germline values: CDR1 MGHRA, CDR2 YSYEKL. The chain's CDR3 is CASSQDLYQETQYF. DNA for the CDR3: TGCGCCAGCAGCCAAGATCTCTATCAAGAGACCCAGTACTTC.

The chain joins TRBV18 to TRBJ2-7; 10 nucleotides line up with TRBD1. Unmatched junction bases numbered 6, after V lost 4 bases and J lost 3 bases. The CDR3 runs 15 residues. Germline V lookup: CDR1 KGHSH, CDR2 LQKENI. CDR3 protein: CASSRPGTGVYEQYF. The DNA for the CDR3 is TGTGCCAGCTCACGGCCCGGGACAGGGGTCTACGAGCAGTACTTC.

Regarding this clone: The junction departs from germline at one end; a sequencing error may be responsible. The rearrangement uses TRBV5-4 and TRBJ2-6; no firm D call. The CDR3 spans 16 residues. From germline, CDR1 is SGHNT and CDR2 YYREEE (reference sequence). The CDR3 loop reads CASSFRRHSGANVLTF. DNA of the CDR3: TGTGCTAGCAGCTTCCGCAGACACTCTGGGGCCAACGTCCTGACTTTC.

The chain carries TRBV7-9 and TRBJ2-2; 7 positions match TRBD1. After removal of 7 bases from V and 2 bases from J, the junction contained 7 bases not matched to a gene. Germline V gene data show CDR1 as SEHNR and CDR2 as FQNEAQ (reference sequence). This CDR3 spans 15 amino acids. The CDR3 DNA follows: TGTGCCAGCACCCAGACAGGGACCAACACCGGGGAGCTGTTTTTT. This gives the protein CASTQTGTNTGELFF.

The chain couples TRBV5-1 to TRBJ1-5; TRBD1 matches 7 bases. CDR1 and CDR2 from the germline V gene are SGHRS and YFSETQ. V lost 4 bases and J lost 2; bases outside the gene matches: 6. This CDR3 spans 15 amino acids. The CDR3 DNA reads TGCGCCAGCAGCCCGGACGGACAGGGCAATCAGCCCCAGCATTTT. Residues: CASSPDGQGNQPQHF.

Here the CDR3 reads CASSFTGESYGYTF. The DNA of the CDR3 is TGCGCCAGCAGCTTCACAGGGGAATCCTATGGCTACACCTTC. The chain uses TRBV5-1 and TRBJ1-2; TRBD1 matches at 7 bases. The CDR3 contains 14 residues. Trimming cost V 2 bases and J 4 bases; bases outside gene matches: 5. Germline CDR1 and CDR2: SGHRS and YFSETQ.